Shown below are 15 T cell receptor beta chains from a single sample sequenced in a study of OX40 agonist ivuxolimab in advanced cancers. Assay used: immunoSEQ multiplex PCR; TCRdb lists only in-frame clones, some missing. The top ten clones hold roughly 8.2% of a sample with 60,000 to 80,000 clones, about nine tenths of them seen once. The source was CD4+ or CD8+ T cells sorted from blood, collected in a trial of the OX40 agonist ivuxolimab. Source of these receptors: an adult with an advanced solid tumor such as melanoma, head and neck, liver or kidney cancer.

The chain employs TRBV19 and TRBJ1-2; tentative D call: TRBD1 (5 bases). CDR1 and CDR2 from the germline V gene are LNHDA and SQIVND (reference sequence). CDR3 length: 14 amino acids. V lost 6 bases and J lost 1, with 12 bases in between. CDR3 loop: CASRERGDNYGYTF. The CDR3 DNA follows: TGTGCCAGTAGGGAGCGGGGGGATAACTATGGCTACACCTTC.

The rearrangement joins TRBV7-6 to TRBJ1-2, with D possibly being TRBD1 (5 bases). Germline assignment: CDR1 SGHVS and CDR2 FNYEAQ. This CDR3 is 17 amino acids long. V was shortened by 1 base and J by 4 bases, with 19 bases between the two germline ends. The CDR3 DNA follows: TGTGCCAGCAGCTTAGGCTCCGCAGGAATCGGGGGCTATGGCTACACCTTC. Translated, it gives CASSLGSAGIGGYGYTF. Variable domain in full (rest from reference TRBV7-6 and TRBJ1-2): GAGVSQSPRYKVTKRGQDVALRCDPISGHVSLYWYRQALGQGPEFLTYFNYEAQQDKSGLPNDRFSAERPEGSISTLTIQRTEQRDSAMYRCASSLGSAGIGGYGYTFGSGTRLTVV.

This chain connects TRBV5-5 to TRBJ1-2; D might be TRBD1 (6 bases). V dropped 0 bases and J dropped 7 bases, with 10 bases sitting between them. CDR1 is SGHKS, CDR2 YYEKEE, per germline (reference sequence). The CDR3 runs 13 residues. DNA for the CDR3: TGTGCCAGCAGCTTGGAGTCAGGGGCTGGCTACACCTTC. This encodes CASSLESGAGYTF.

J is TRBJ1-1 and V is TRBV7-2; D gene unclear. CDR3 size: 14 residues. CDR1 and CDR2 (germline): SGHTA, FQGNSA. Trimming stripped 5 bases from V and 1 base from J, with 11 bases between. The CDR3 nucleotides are TGTGCCAGCAGCGGGTTGCCAGGGAACACTGAAGCTTTCTTT. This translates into CASSGLPGNTEAFF.

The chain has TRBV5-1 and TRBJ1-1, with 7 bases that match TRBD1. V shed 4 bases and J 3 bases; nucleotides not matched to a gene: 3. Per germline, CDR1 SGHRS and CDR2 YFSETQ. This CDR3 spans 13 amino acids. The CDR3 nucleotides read TGCGCCAGCAGCCGGGACAGCGACACTGAAGCTTTCTTT. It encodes CASSRDSDTEAFF.

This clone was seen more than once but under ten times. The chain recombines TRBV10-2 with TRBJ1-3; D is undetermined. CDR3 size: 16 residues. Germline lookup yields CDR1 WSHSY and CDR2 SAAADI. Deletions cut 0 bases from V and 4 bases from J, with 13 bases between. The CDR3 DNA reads TGCGCCAGCAGTGAGTCCGGGGAGAGCCGAGGAAACACCATATATTTT. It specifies CASSESGESRGNTIYF.

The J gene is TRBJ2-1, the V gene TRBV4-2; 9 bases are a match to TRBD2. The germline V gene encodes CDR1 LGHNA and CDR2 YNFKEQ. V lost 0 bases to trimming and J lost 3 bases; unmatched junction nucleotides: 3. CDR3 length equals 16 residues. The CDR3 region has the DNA TGTGCCAGCAGCCAAGATACAGCGGGGGGCTACAATGAGCAGTTCTTC. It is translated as CASSQDTAGGYNEQFF.

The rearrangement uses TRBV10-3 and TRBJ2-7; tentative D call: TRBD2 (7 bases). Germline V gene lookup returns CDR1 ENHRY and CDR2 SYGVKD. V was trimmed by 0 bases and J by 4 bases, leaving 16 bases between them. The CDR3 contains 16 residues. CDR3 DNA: TGTGCCATCAGTGAGTCGTCGGGGGGCTCGGGATACGAGCAGTACTTC. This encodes CAISESSGGSGYEQYF.

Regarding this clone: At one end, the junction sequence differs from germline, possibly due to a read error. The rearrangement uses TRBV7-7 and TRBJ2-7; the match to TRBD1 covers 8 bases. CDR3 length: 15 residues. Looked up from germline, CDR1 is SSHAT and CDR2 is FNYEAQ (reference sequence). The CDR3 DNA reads TGTGCTAGCAGCTTAGGCGGGACAGGACACCACGAGCAGTACTTC. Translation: CASSLGGTGHHEQYF.

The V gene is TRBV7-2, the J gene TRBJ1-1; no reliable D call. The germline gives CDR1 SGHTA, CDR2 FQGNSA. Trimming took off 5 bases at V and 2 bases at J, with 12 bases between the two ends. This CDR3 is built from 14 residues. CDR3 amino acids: CASSPKWGNTEAFF. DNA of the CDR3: TGTGCCAGCAGCCCGAAGTGGGGAAACACTGAAGCTTTCTTT.

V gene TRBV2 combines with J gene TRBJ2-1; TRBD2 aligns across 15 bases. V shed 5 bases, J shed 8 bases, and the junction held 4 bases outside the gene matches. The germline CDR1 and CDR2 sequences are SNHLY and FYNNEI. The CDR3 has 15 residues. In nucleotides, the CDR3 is TGTGCCAGCAGTAGGACTAGCGGGGGGGCCGATGAGCAGTTCTTC. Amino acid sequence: CASSRTSGGADEQFF.

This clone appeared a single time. The CDR3 DNA sequence: TGTGCCTGGACCTCAGGAGGGGGCAACACCATATATTTT. This encodes CAWTSGGGNTIYF. V usage is TRBV30 and J usage is TRBJ1-3; 7 nucleotides agree with TRBD1. Germline V lookup: CDR1 GTSNPN, CDR2 SVGIG (reference sequence). The CDR3 is 13 residues long. The J segment lost 7 bases and the V segment lost 4 bases, leaving 7 bases of the junction unmatched.

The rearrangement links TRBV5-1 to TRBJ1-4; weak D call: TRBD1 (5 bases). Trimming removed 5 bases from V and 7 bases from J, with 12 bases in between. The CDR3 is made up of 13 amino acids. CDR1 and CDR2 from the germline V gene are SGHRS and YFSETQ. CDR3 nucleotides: TGCGCCAGCAGGGGGCGCGAGGGTGAAAAACTGTTTTTT. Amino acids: CASRGREGEKLFF.

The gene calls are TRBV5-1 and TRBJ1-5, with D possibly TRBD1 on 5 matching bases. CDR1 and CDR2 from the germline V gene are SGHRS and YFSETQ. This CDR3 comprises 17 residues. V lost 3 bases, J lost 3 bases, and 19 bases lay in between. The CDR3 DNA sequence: TGCGCCAGCAGCTACCTCCCCCCGGGACCAGACAATCAGCCCCAGCATTTT. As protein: CASSYLPPGPDNQPQHF.

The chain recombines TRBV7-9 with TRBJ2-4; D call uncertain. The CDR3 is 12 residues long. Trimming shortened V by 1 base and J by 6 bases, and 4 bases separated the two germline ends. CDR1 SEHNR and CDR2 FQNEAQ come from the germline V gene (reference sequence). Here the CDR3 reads CASSLDGNIQYF. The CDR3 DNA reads TGTGCCAGCAGCTTAGACGGAAACATTCAGTACTTC. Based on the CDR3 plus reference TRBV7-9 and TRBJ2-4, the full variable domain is DTGVSQNPRHKITKRGQNVTFRCDPISEHNRLYWYRQTLGQGPEFLTYFQNEAQLEKSRLLSDRFSAERPKGSFSTLEIQRTEQGDSAMYLCASSLDGNIQYFGAGTRLSVL.